Following are 4 T cell receptor beta chains from one sample sequenced in a study of control samples from healthy donors and cancer patients. Libraries were prepared by immunoSEQ multiplex PCR; TCRdb keeps only in-frame clonotypes and omits some of them. In the table there are 54,000 or so clones, 95% of which are singletons. The sequenced sample consisted of blood. The receptor source for this set is a man aged 25-45 years in good health.

The chain links TRBV30 to TRBJ2-5; 8 bases match TRBD2. Germline CDR1 GTSNPN, CDR2 SVGIG (reference sequence). CDR3 length: 14 residues. J was trimmed by 5 bases and V by 1 base; bases with no gene match: 6. The CDR3 protein is CAWSDGSGSETQYF. In DNA form, the CDR3 reads TGTGCCTGGAGTGACGGGAGCGGGAGTGAGACCCAGTACTTC. The full variable domain, in which reference TRBV30 and TRBJ2-5 provide the parts outside the CDR3, is SQTIHQWPATLVQPVGSPLSLECTVEGTSNPNLYWYRQAAGRGLQLLFYSVGIGQISSEVPQNLSASRPQDRQFILSSKKLLLSDSGFYLCAWSDGSGSETQYFGPGTRLLVL.

The genes are TRBV6-5 and TRBJ1-2, with a weak D call TRBD1 (5 bases). CDR1 and CDR2 (germline): MNHEY, SVGAGI. The CDR3 is made up of 12 amino acids. V was cut by 10 bases and J by 8 bases, with 17 bases left in between. CDR3: CATQSGVRGYTF. The CDR3 DNA reads as TGTGCCACCCAGTCGGGGGTAAGGGGCTACACCTTC.

The chain links TRBV19 to TRBJ2-7, with D perhaps TRBD2 (5 bases). The CDR3 extends over 14 amino acids. V shed 6 bases and J shed 1 base, with 13 bases lying between them. Germline V gene data show CDR1 as LNHDA and CDR2 as SQIVND (reference sequence). CDR3 nucleotide sequence: TGTGCCAGTAGAGTCCGCCGGGAATCCTACGAGCAGTACTTC. It is translated as CASRVRRESYEQYF.

V usage is TRBV12-3 or TRBV12-4 and J usage is TRBJ1-5; D possibly corresponds to TRBD1 (5 bases). CDR3 length: 13 residues. V lost 8 bases and J 2 bases, leaving 10 bases between the germline ends. This CDR3 reads CASGDSGNQPQHF. The CDR3 DNA is TGTGCCAGCGGGGACTCCGGCAATCAGCCCCAGCATTTT.